A selection of T cell receptor beta chains follows, all from one sample in a study of blood T cell repertoires in COVID-19. Sequenced by immunoSEQ multiplex PCR; TCRdb stores in-frame clones only, minus some. The sample lists about 190,000 clones; around 80% were seen once. What was sequenced was peripheral blood. These receptors originate from a man aged 45-65 years who had recovered from COVID-19. CDR3s include the opening cysteine and the closing phenylalanine or tryptophan. A D gene is named only where the DNA matches it firmly. Size is omitted from some rows. Given values are once, few, many or a class for expanded clones.

TRBV27	TRBJ2-1	NA	NA	CASSPTGRQAVNNEQFF	TGTGCCAGCAGCCCGACAGGTCGACAGGCTGTTAACAATGAGCAGTTCTTC
TRBV24-1	TRBJ1-1	NA	NA	CATSDPYRRGNTEAFF	TGTGCCACCAGTGACCCTTACCGGAGAGGAAACACTGAAGCTTTCTTT
TRBV19	TRBJ1-5	TRBD1	NA	CASSDRVNQPQHF	TGTGCCAGTAGTGACAGGGTCAATCAGCCCCAGCATTTT
TRBV2	TRBJ2-5	TRBD1	NA	CASSANRGLGETQYF	TGTGCCAGCAGTGCCAACAGGGGGCTAGGAGAGACCCAGTACTTC
TRBV5-6	TRBJ2-7	NA	NA	CASSLFTATYYEQYF	TGTGCCAGCAGCTTGTTCACAGCTACCTACTACGAGCAGTACTTC
TRBV7-9	TRBJ2-3	TRBD2	NA	CASSSPSAAGVTDTQYF	TGTGCCAGCAGCTCTCCCTCCGCGGCGGGGGTAACAGATACGCAGTATTTT
TRBV28	TRBJ2-3	TRBD1	NA	CASEPQGAADTQYF	TGTGCCAGCGAACCACAGGGGGCGGCAGATACGCAGTATTTT
TRBV6-5	TRBJ2-7	TRBD1	NA	CASSPPSGGEQYF	TGTGCCAGCAGTCCCCCATCAGGGGGCGAGCAGTACTTC
TRBV7-6	TRBJ2-1	NA	NA	CASSGGVEGFYNEQFF	TGTGCCAGCAGCGGAGGAGTGGAGGGCTTCTACAATGAGCAGTTCTTC
TRBV28	TRBJ2-2	TRBD2	NA	CASTFVGGTYNTGELFF	TGTGCCAGCACCTTCGTGGGGGGGACCTATAACACCGGGGAGCTGTTTTTT
TRBV6-6	TRBJ1-2	TRBD1	NA	CASSQTWTGGAYGYTF	TGTGCCAGCAGTCAGACGTGGACAGGGGGCGCATATGGCTACACCTTC
TRBV3-1/TRBV3-2	TRBJ2-3	NA	once	CASGTSGADTQYF	TGTGCCAGCGGTACGTCGGGAGCTGATACGCAGTATTTT
TRBV5-1	TRBJ1-4	TRBD1	once	CASSYRTGYEKLFF	TGCGCCAGCAGCTACCGGACAGGCTATGAAAAACTGTTTTTT
TRBV19	TRBJ2-7	TRBD1	NA	CASSLPGQGYEQYF	TGTGCCAGTAGCCTTCCGGGACAGGGCTACGAGCAGTACTTC
TRBV19	TRBJ2-1	TRBD2	NA	CASRLAAMGNEQFF	TGTGCCAGCCGACTAGCGGCGATGGGCAATGAGCAGTTCTTC
TRBV4-2	TRBJ2-3	TRBD2	NA	CASSHIAGDEADTQYF	TGTGCCAGCAGCCACATAGCGGGAGATGAGGCAGATACGCAGTATTTT
TRBV30	TRBJ1-3	NA	NA	CAWSVSRARNTIYF	TGTGCCTGGAGTGTGAGCAGGGCTCGAAACACCATATATTTT
TRBV3-1/TRBV3-2	TRBJ1-5	NA	few	CASSQDYPGVGQPQHF	TGTGCCAGCAGCCAAGATTACCCAGGGGTTGGTCAGCCCCAGCATTTT
TRBV19	TRBJ2-7	NA	NA	CASSIGTGEVEQYF	TGTGCCAGTAGTATAGGGACGGGAGAAGTCGAGCAGTACTTC
TRBV2	TRBJ1-4	NA	NA	CASLGGGIGKLFF	TGTGCCAGCTTGGGGGGAGGGATTGGAAAACTGTTTTTT
TRBV5-6	TRBJ2-3	NA	NA	CASSLAGKTDTQYF	TGTGCCAGCAGCTTGGCCGGGAAAACAGATACGCAGTATTTT
TRBV28	TRBJ2-1	TRBD2	NA	CASSPTLAGTEQFF	TGTGCCAGCAGTCCTACGCTAGCGGGCACTGAGCAGTTCTTC
TRBV27	TRBJ1-3	NA	NA	CASSREGLSGNTIYF	TGTGCCAGCAGTCGGGAGGGCCTCTCTGGAAACACCATATATTTT
TRBV21-1	TRBJ2-1	NA	NA	CASSMGRLAGVWNEQFF	TGTGCCAGCAGCATGGGTCGACTAGCGGGAGTGTGGAATGAGCAGTTCTTC
TRBV6-5	TRBJ1-1	NA	NA	CASRGAEAFF	TGTGCCAGCAGAGGGGCTGAAGCTTTCTTT
TRBV5-6	TRBJ1-1	NA	NA	CASSPGRYTEAFF	TGTGCCAGCAGCCCTGGTCGGTACACTGAAGCTTTCTTT
TRBV12-3/TRBV12-4	TRBJ2-2	TRBD1	NA	CASSLDRMGELFF	TGTGCCAGCAGCTTGGACAGGATGGGGGAGCTGTTTTTT
TRBV5-1	TRBJ2-7	TRBD2	NA	CASSLGLAGGGYEQYF	TGCGCCAGCAGCTTGGGGCTAGCGGGAGGTGGATACGAGCAGTACTTC
TRBV19	TRBJ1-1	NA	NA	CASSILKGLGTEAFF	TGTGCCAGTAGTATTTTAAAGGGGCTTGGCACTGAAGCTTTCTTT
TRBV29-1	TRBJ2-1	TRBD2	NA	CMFSGRHQNEQFF	TGCATGTTTAGCGGGAGGCATCAGAATGAGCAGTTCTTC
TRBV4-1	TRBJ1-4	TRBD1	NA	CASSPTDRANEKLFF	TGCGCCAGCAGCCCCACGGACAGGGCTAATGAAAAACTGTTTTTT
TRBV14	TRBJ2-1	NA	NA	CASSQPGTPYNEQFF	TGTGCCAGCAGCCAACCCGGGACTCCTTACAATGAGCAGTTCTTC
TRBV9	TRBJ2-1	NA	NA	CASSEQVAPRNNEQFF	TGTGCCAGCAGCGAGCAAGTAGCGCCTCGAAACAATGAGCAGTTCTTC
TRBV5-1	TRBJ2-5	NA	few	CASSREGDYSETQYF	TGCGCCAGCAGTCGGGAAGGTGACTACTCCGAGACCCAGTACTTC
TRBV30	TRBJ1-6	TRBD1	NA	CAWSEVRGNSPLHF	TGTGCCTGGAGTGAGGTCAGGGGGAATTCACCCCTCCACTTT
TRBV9	TRBJ2-1	TRBD1	NA	CASSVTTGGLYNEQFF	TGTGCCAGCAGCGTTACGACAGGGGGCCTGTACAATGAGCAGTTCTTC
TRBV7-3	TRBJ2-2	NA	once	CASSSTGYNGELFF	TGTGCCAGCAGCTCTACAGGATACAACGGGGAGCTGTTTTTT
TRBV6-2/TRBV6-3	TRBJ1-1	TRBD1	once	CASSPRTGRNTEAFF	TGTGCCAGCAGCCCCAGGACAGGGCGGAACACTGAAGCTTTCTTT
TRBV30	TRBJ2-3	TRBD1	NA	CAAGQGMYTDTQYF	TGTGCCGCCGGACAGGGAATGTACACAGATACGCAGTATTTT
TRBV28	TRBJ2-7	NA	once	CASSLGGSTYEQYF	TGTGCCAGCAGTTTAGGAGGCAGTACCTACGAGCAGTACTTC
TRBV2	TRBJ2-7	TRBD2	NA	CASRQKGGGNYEQYF	TGTGCCAGCAGACAAAAGGGCGGGGGAAACTACGAGCAGTACTTC
TRBV5-1	TRBJ2-5	TRBD2	NA	CASSNGLAGGVETQYF	TGCGCCAGCAGCAACGGACTAGCGGGAGGGGTAGAGACCCAGTACTTC
TRBV19	TRBJ2-1	TRBD2	few	CASSIVGLAGGEEQFF	TGTGCCAGTAGTATAGTCGGACTAGCGGGAGGTGAGGAGCAGTTCTTC
TRBV30	TRBJ2-7	NA	NA	CAWSPGRGSGRYEQYF	TGTGCCTGGAGCCCCGGTCGTGGGTCGGGGAGATACGAGCAGTACTTC
TRBV30	TRBJ2-7	TRBD2	NA	CAWSSLAAPYEQYF	TGTGCCTGGAGTTCACTAGCGGCCCCCTACGAGCAGTACTTC
TRBV19	TRBJ2-5	TRBD1	NA	CASSGAGGRQETQYF	TGTGCCAGTAGTGGAGCAGGGGGCCGCCAAGAGACCCAGTACTTC
TRBV27	TRBJ2-7	TRBD2	NA	CASSPRGGRSYEQYF	TGTGCCAGCAGTCCGCGCGGGGGGAGATCCTACGAGCAGTACTTC
TRBV10-2	TRBJ2-3	TRBD2	NA	CASTPAVAGGTDTQYF	TGCGCCAGCACCCCAGCTGTAGCGGGCGGCACAGATACGCAGTATTTT
TRBV19	TRBJ2-1	NA	NA	CASSSPPGVTYNEQFF	TGTGCCAGTAGTAGTCCCCCGGGAGTTACCTACAATGAGCAGTTCTTC